This is a list of T cell receptor beta chains from one sample in a study of T cell responses to AZD1222 COVID-19 vaccine. The repertoire was sequenced with immunoSEQ multiplex PCR; TCRdb's copy has only in-frame clones and lacks some. The sample has approximately 130,000 clones; approximately 93% are singletons. The sequences come from peripheral blood, collected on day 0 of AZD1222 vaccination. These receptors were taken from an adult in good health. The CDR3 runs from the conserved cysteine through the conserved F or W. The D gene is left open where the match is weak. Rows may omit the clone size; those that give it use once, few, many or a size class.

>TRBJ2-5|TRBD2|-|TRBV6-6
CASSYWASGGEETQYF
TGTGCCAGCAGTTATTGGGCTAGCGGGGGGGAAGAGACCCAGTACTTC
>TRBJ1-4|-|-|TRBV18
CASSGREGEKLFF
TGTGCCAGCTCAGGCCGGGAAGGTGAAAAACTGTTTTTT
>TRBJ1-6|-|few|TRBV6-5
CASRQGDSPLHF
TGTGCCAGCAGGCAGGGAGATTCACCCCTCCACTTT
>TRBJ2-2|-|-|TRBV5-1
CASSLGTTYTGELFF
TGCGCCAGCAGCTTGGGGACTACCTACACCGGGGAGCTGTTTTTT
>TRBJ2-1|TRBD2|once|TRBV6-5
CASSPGLAANEQFF
TGTGCCAGCAGTCCGGGACTAGCGGCCAATGAGCAGTTCTTC
>TRBJ1-2|TRBD1|-|TRBV18
CASSPPSRTGEYGYTF
TGTGCCAGCTCACCACCGTCTAGGACAGGGGAATATGGCTACACCTTC
>TRBJ1-1|-|-|TRBV2
CASGRGGAFF
TGTGCCAGCGGTCGGGGGGGAGCTTTCTTT
>TRBJ1-6|-|-|TRBV19
CASSIDTAGRNSPLHF
TGTGCCAGTAGTATAGATACGGCAGGCAGGAATTCACCCCTCCACTTT
>TRBJ1-4|-|-|TRBV19
CASSPYGATMGELFF
TGTGCCAGTAGTCCCTATGGGGCCACCATGGGAGAACTGTTTTTT
>TRBJ1-1|TRBD1|-|TRBV4-1
CASSPYYRDSEAFF
TGCGCCAGCAGCCCCTACTATAGGGACAGCGAAGCTTTCTTT
>TRBJ1-5|-|-|TRBV12-3/TRBV12-4
CASSLRGYQPQHF
TGTGCCAGCAGTTTGAGGGGGTACCAGCCCCAGCATTTT
>TRBJ1-5|TRBD1|few|TRBV4-1
CASSPGEGGAHQPQHF
TGCGCCAGCAGCCCGGGGGAAGGGGGCGCGCATCAGCCCCAGCATTTT
>TRBJ2-3|-|-|TRBV14
CASSQKTPGADTQYF
TGTGCCAGCAGTCAGAAGACCCCCGGGGCAGATACGCAGTATTTT
>TRBJ1-2|-|-|TRBV18
CASQGEGYGYTF
TGTGCCAGCCAAGGGGAGGGCTATGGCTACACCTTC
>TRBJ1-3|-|-|TRBV4-1
CASSQPPGHQFSPIYF
TGCGCCAGCAGCCAGCCCCCGGGACACCAGTTTTCCCCCATATATTTT
>TRBJ2-7|TRBD1|-|TRBV7-8
CASSWTGTGFDEQYF
TGTGCCAGCAGCTGGACCGGGACAGGGTTCGACGAGCAGTACTTC
>TRBJ2-3|TRBD1|once|TRBV2
CASSADREPTDTQYF
TGTGCCAGCAGTGCGGACAGGGAACCCACAGATACGCAGTATTTT